This T cell receptor (beta chain) emerged from a study of blood T cells in healthy people across ages. Primed by a sample-barcoded 5' primer and a J-beta primer mix, a second PCR proceeded for about 7 to 12 cycles. TCRdb analysed the 5' RACE reads with MiXCR anew, one entry per CDR3 protein. The sample holds about a million distinct CDR3 sequences, 45% to 50% seen once. The sample was blood. This receptor was obtained from a man aged 25-45 years in good health.

CDR3 in amino acids: CASSSAGVGETQYF. The CDR3 bases are TGTGCCAGCAGCTCAGCGGGAGTCGGAGAGACCCAGTACTTC. The V call is TRBV11-2, the J call TRBJ2-5, with 8 positions matching TRBD2. V was pared by 4 bases and J by 4 bases, with 5 bases of the junction left unmatched. The CDR3 runs 14 residues. The V gene's germline CDR1 is SGHAT and CDR2 FQNNGV.